Listed below are T cell receptor beta chains from one sample, sequenced in a study of blood T cell repertoires in COVID-19. This table comes from immunoSEQ multiplex PCR, and its TCRdb copy is limited to in-frame clones, with some not included. The sample shows hundreds of thousands of clones, 90% of them seen only once. Sequenced: PBMCs or T cells enriched from blood (not recorded which). The source is a man aged 60 to 75 who had recovered from COVID-19. The CDR3 runs from the conserved cysteine through the conserved F or W. D genes are given only for firm matches. A row's size may be missing; if present it is once, few, many or a size class.

size,J,D,V,CDR3,DNA
.,TRBJ2-7,TRBD2,TRBV7-3,CASSLLAGGWEQYF,TGTGCCAGCAGCTTACTAGCGGGAGGCTGGGAGCAGTACTTC
.,TRBJ2-7,TRBD2,TRBV19,CASTPRGEGTYEQYF,TGTGCCAGTACCCCTCGGGGGGAGGGGACCTACGAGCAGTACTTC
.,TRBJ2-1,TRBD2,TRBV9,CASSVAGSGKYNEQFF,TGTGCCAGCAGCGTAGCTGGTAGCGGGAAGTATAATGAGCAGTTCTTC
.,TRBJ2-1,.,TRBV5-6,CASSLDSSYNEQFF,TGTGCCAGCAGCTTAGACAGCTCCTACAATGAGCAGTTCTTC
few,TRBJ1-5,TRBD1,TRBV28,CASGLGDRPFYQPQHF,TGTGCCAGCGGACTCGGGGACAGGCCCTTCTATCAGCCCCAGCATTTT
.,TRBJ1-2,.,TRBV5-6,CASRQPGQGLANYGYTF,TGTGCCAGCCGCCAACCGGGACAAGGGTTAGCTAACTATGGCTACACCTTC
.,TRBJ2-7,TRBD2,TRBV11-3,CASSQSGLAGVDYEQYF,TGTGCCAGCAGCCAGTCGGGACTAGCGGGAGTGGATTACGAGCAGTACTTC
.,TRBJ2-1,.,TRBV11-3,CASSLESTQGHNNEQFF,TGTGCCAGCAGCTTAGAAAGCACCCAGGGCCATAACAATGAGCAGTTCTTC
.,TRBJ2-2,.,TRBV9,CASSLVLSGELFF,TGTGCCAGCAGCCTTGTCCTTTCCGGGGAGCTGTTTTTT
.,TRBJ1-5,.,TRBV6-5,CASKTDRYGNQPQHF,TGTGCCAGCAAGACCGACAGATATGGAAATCAGCCCCAGCATTTT
.,TRBJ2-5,.,TRBV7-3,CASSLSGVGETQYF,TGTGCCAGCAGCTTAAGCGGAGTGGGAGAGACCCAGTACTTC
.,TRBJ1-1,.,TRBV12-5,CASGSAPRGRRTEAFF,TGTGCTAGTGGTTCCGCCCCCCGGGGAAGGAGAACTGAAGCTTTCTTT
.,TRBJ2-6,TRBD1,TRBV5-1,CASSSQGLGGANVLTF,TGCGCCAGCAGCTCACAGGGGTTAGGTGGGGCCAACGTCCTGACTTTC
.,TRBJ2-5,.,TRBV7-9,CASRPDRGETQYF,TGTGCCAGCAGACCCGACCGGGGGGAGACCCAGTACTTC
.,TRBJ2-3,TRBD2,TRBV2,CASTSSSGRADTQYF,TGTGCCAGCACAAGTTCTAGCGGGAGAGCAGATACGCAGTATTTT
.,TRBJ2-1,.,TRBV6-1,CASSEGLRNEQFF,TGTGCCAGCAGTGAAGGACTCCGGAATGAGCAGTTCTTC
.,TRBJ2-1,.,TRBV5-1,CASSSTSGPNTNEQFF,TGCGCCAGCAGTTCTACTAGTGGTCCCAATACAAATGAGCAGTTCTTC
.,TRBJ1-1,.,TRBV18,CASSPRASNTEAFF,TGTGCCAGCTCACCACGGGCCTCGAACACTGAAGCTTTCTTT
.,TRBJ1-5,TRBD1,TRBV6-5,CASKLGQGANQPQHF,TGTGCCAGCAAACTAGGACAGGGGGCCAATCAGCCCCAGCATTTT
once,TRBJ1-6,TRBD1,TRBV3-1/TRBV3-2,CASSQGQGSPLHF,TGTGCCAGCAGCCAAGGACAGGGTTCCCCCCTCCACTTT
.,TRBJ1-3,.,TRBV7-9,CASSLSGSSGNTIYF,TGTGCCAGCAGCTTATCGGGGAGCTCTGGAAACACCATATATTTT
.,TRBJ2-5,.,TRBV21-1,CASIKAPQLAGDQETQYF,TGTGCCAGCATCAAAGCGCCTCAGCTAGCGGGAGACCAAGAGACCCAGTACTTC
.,TRBJ1-4,TRBD1,TRBV28,CAAEGGADEKLFF,TGTGCCGCAGAAGGGGGCGCGGATGAAAAACTGTTTTTT
.,TRBJ2-5,TRBD2,TRBV5-1,CASSLGSSGKETQYF,TGCGCCAGCAGCTTGGGTTCTAGCGGGAAGGAGACCCAGTACTTC
.,TRBJ2-5,.,TRBV14,CASSQVLSAGLKTQYF,TGTGCCAGCAGCCAAGTTCTTTCCGCAGGGTTGAAGACCCAGTACTTC
.,TRBJ1-2,TRBD1,TRBV25-1,CASSEDGTGSYGYTF,TGTGCCAGCAGTGAGGATGGGACAGGGAGCTATGGCTACACCTTC